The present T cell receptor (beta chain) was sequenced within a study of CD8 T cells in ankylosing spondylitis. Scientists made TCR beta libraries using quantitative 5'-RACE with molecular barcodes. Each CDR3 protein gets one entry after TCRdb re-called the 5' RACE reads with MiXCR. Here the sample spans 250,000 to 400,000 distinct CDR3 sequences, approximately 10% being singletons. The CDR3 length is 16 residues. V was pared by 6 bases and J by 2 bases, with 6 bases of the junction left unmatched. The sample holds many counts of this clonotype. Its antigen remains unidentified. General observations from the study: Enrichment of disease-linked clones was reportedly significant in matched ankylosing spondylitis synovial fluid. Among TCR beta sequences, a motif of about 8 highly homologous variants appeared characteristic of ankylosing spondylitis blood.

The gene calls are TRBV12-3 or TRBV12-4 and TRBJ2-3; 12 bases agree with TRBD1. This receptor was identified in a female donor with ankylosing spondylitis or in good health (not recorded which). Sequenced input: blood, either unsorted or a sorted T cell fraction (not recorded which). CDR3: CASSWGQGAFTDTQYF. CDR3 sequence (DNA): TGTGCCAGCAGCTGGGGACAGGGGGCGTTCACAGATACGCAGTATTTT.